The 20 T cell receptor beta chains below all came from one sample that was sequenced in a study of T-cell reconstitution after alpha-beta-depleted transplantation in children (dated by TCRdb to about 2016). Libraries came from PCR. TCRdb records Illumina HiSeq 2500 as the sequencer. TCR library preparation used molecular barcoding, with unique molecular identifiers applied to normalize quantification of the TCRbeta repertoire. Clones were called with MiXCR by TCRdb after fastp trimmed the public reads at Q25, and only in-frame beta chains were retained. Duplicate CDR3 protein sequences are folded into a single record with the most common DNA and genes. A total of 600,000 to 700,000 distinct CDR3 sequences appear in this sample, around 17% of them only once. The top ten clonotypes cover approximately 1.1% of the sample. This sample comprised PBMCs from the stem cell graft donor, obtained from the stem cell graft. These receptors came from a human donor who donated a stem cell graft to a child with acute myeloid leukemia.

This clonotype was detected only a few times. The rearrangement links TRBV18 to TRBJ2-1; D gene uncertain. CDR3 length: 13 amino acids. Trimming left V 2 bases short and J 5 bases short, with 7 bases between. Germline V gene lookup returns CDR1 KGHSH and CDR2 LQKENI. The CDR3 loop is CASSPAPDNEQFF. CDR3 coding DNA: TGTGCCAGCTCACCAGCACCTGACAATGAGCAGTTCTTC.

This clonotype was seen at least ten times. The rearrangement links TRBV9 to TRBJ1-1; no definite D call. The CDR3 length is 14 residues. The V end lost 5 bases, the J end lost 2 bases, and 13 bases lay between the germline ends. CDR1 is SGDLS and CDR2 is YYNGEE in the germline V gene. CDR3 in amino acids: CASSLTSLNTEAFF. The DNA for the CDR3 is TGTGCCAGCAGTTTGACAAGCCTTAACACTGAAGCTTTCTTT.

This CDR3 is CASSLVPSTAASGQSYEQYF. The CDR3 DNA reads as TGTGCCAGCAGCTTAGTCCCCAGCACCGCCGCCAGCGGACAGTCCTACGAGCAGTACTTC. The chain couples TRBV11-2 to TRBJ2-7, with a tentative D call TRBD1 (6 bases). Germline CDR1 and CDR2: SGHAT and FQNNGV. The CDR3 spans 20 residues. V was shortened by 1 base and J by 1 base, with 26 bases between the two germline ends. Together with reference TRBV11-2 and TRBJ2-7, the CDR3 gives the full variable domain: EAGVAQSPRYKIIEKRQSVAFWCNPISGHATLYWYQQILGQGPKLLIQFQNNGVVDDSQLPKDRFSAERLKGVDSTLKIQPAKLEDSAVYLCASSLVPSTAASGQSYEQYFGPGTRLTVT.

This clonotype was picked up a small number of times. The V and J genes are TRBV25-1 and TRBJ2-1; 13 bases line up with TRBD2. Germline V gene data show CDR1 as MGHDK and CDR2 as SYGVNS. The CDR3 loop spans 17 amino acids. The junction had 4 bases not matched to a gene; V was cut back by 5 bases and J by 0 bases. The CDR3 loop is CASSRGLAGSSYNEQFF. CDR3 sequence (DNA): TGTGCCAGCAGTAGGGGACTAGCGGGGAGCTCCTACAATGAGCAGTTCTTC.

This clonotype came up many times. The CDR3 loop reads CSVLGIWDKQYF. The DNA for the CDR3 is TGCAGCGTGCTGGGAATTTGGGATAAGCAGTACTTC. The V and J genes are TRBV29-1 and TRBJ2-7, with D uncertain. V shed 6 bases and J shed 8 bases, with 17 bases lying between them. Germline CDR1 and CDR2: SQVTM and ANQGSEA. This CDR3 has 12 residues.

The sample holds many counts of this clonotype. The rearrangement links TRBV20-1 to TRBJ2-3; D gene uncertain. The germline V gene encodes CDR1 DFQATT and CDR2 SNEGSKA (reference sequence). CDR3 length: 12 amino acids. V gave up 5 bases and J gave up 1 base, with 7 bases separating them. Written as DNA, the CDR3 is TGCAGTGCTCGCCTCGGCACAGATACGCAGTATTTT. Its translation is CSARLGTDTQYF.

This clonotype was seen a few times. V and J are TRBV12-3 or TRBV12-4 and TRBJ2-3, with TRBD1 matching 7 bases. Trimming took 1 base from V and 6 from J; bases not matched to a gene: 7. This CDR3 is 15 amino acids long. CDR3 in amino acids: CASSLDRGSGDTQYF. The CDR3 DNA follows: TGTGCCAGCAGTTTAGACAGGGGCTCAGGCGATACGCAGTATTTT.

This clonotype has only a few counts. The CDR3, as DNA: TGTGCCACCAGTGATTCGAAGAGGGCAAGCGGGGAGCTGTTTTTT. It yields the protein CATSDSKRASGELFF. The chain uses TRBV24-1 and TRBJ2-2; D is possibly TRBD2 (5 bases). Looked up from germline, CDR1 is KGHDR and CDR2 is SFDVKD. The CDR3 contains 15 residues. Trimming took 2 bases from V and 7 from J, leaving 13 bases between them.

This clonotype was observed a few times. The chain employs TRBV20-1 and TRBJ2-4; 16 nucleotides line up with TRBD2. The CDR3 is made up of 19 amino acids. V lost 6 bases and J lost 0; bases outside the gene matches: 11. Germline CDR1 reads DFQATT; CDR2 reads SNEGSKA (reference sequence). The CDR3 sequence: CSASFTGTSGGVAKNIQYF. The CDR3 coding sequence is TGCAGTGCGTCTTTTACCGGGACTAGCGGGGGGGTAGCCAAAAACATTCAGTACTTC.

This clonotype was counted a few times. The rearrangement links TRBV10-3 to TRBJ2-1; the match to TRBD2 covers 11 bases. Trimming at V came to 4 bases and at J to 2 bases, leaving 1 base not matched to a gene. The CDR3 runs to 15 residues. The V gene's germline CDR1 is ENHRY and CDR2 SYGVKD. The CDR3 here is CAISVSGGAYNEQFF. For the CDR3, the DNA is TGTGCCATCAGTGTTAGCGGGGGGGCCTACAATGAGCAGTTCTTC.

This clonotype was seen many times. This CDR3 is CSATGTPAYEQYF. CDR3 coding DNA: TGCAGTGCCACCGGGACACCCGCCTACGAGCAGTACTTC. This chain connects TRBV20-1 to TRBJ2-7; D perhaps matches TRBD1 (6 bases). The V gene's germline CDR1 is DFQATT and CDR2 SNEGSKA (reference sequence). Deletions cut 6 bases from V and 2 bases from J, with 14 bases between. The CDR3 extends over 13 amino acids.

This clonotype was detected ten times or more. This chain uses TRBV12-3 or TRBV12-4 with TRBJ1-1, with TRBD1 matching over 9 bases. This CDR3 has 12 amino acids. The V gene end was trimmed by 10 bases and the J gene end by 4 bases; junction bases not matched to a gene: 4. The chain's CDR3 is CATTTGGTEAFF. CDR3 nucleotide sequence: TGTGCCACTACGACAGGGGGCACTGAAGCTTTCTTT.

The J gene is TRBJ1-1, the V gene TRBV7-3; D not resolved. V dropped 5 bases and J dropped 0 bases, with 10 bases sitting between them. The CDR3 extends over 14 amino acids. Per the germline V gene, CDR1 is SGHTA and CDR2 is FQGTGA. CDR3 nucleotide sequence: TGTGCCAGCAGCCCCCTGGGGATGAACACTGAAGCTTTCTTT. Translated, it gives CASSPLGMNTEAFF.

This clonotype was seen at least ten times. The chain carries TRBV20-1 and TRBJ2-3; 11 bases agree with TRBD2. Germline values: CDR1 DFQATT, CDR2 SNEGSKA (reference sequence). Unmatched junction bases numbered 16, after V lost 6 bases and J lost 2 bases. This CDR3 has 18 residues. For the CDR3, the DNA is TGCAGTGCCACTATCCTGAGCCTAGCGGGGGGACTCACAGATACGCAGTATTTT. Its translation: CSATILSLAGGLTDTQYF.

This clonotype has more than one count but fewer than ten. This chain joins TRBV12-3 or TRBV12-4 and TRBJ2-1, with D unclear. The CDR3 has 15 amino acids. V lost 3 bases and J lost 8, with 17 bases in between. The CDR3 DNA reads as TGTGCCAGCAGTTTCAGGAGACGCCTGTTCCATGAGCAGTTCTTC. It codes for CASSFRRRLFHEQFF.

This clonotype showed up many times. The rearrangement joins TRBV12-3 or TRBV12-4 to TRBJ2-2; 8 positions match TRBD2. The CDR3 is 15 residues long. The junction had 5 bases not matched to a gene; V was cut back by 2 bases and J by 6 bases. The CDR3 here is CASSLTGLGSGELFF. In DNA form, the CDR3 reads TGTGCCAGCAGTTTAACGGGACTAGGGTCCGGGGAGCTGTTTTTT.

The chain joins TRBV20-1 to TRBJ2-3; 7 bases align to TRBD1. CDR3 length: 16 residues. Germline loops: CDR1 DFQATT, CDR2 SNEGSKA (reference sequence). The J segment lost 0 bases and the V segment lost 0 bases, leaving 6 bases of the junction unmatched. This chain's CDR3 is CSARDRPGQSTDTQYF. As DNA, the CDR3 is TGCAGTGCTAGAGATAGACCGGGACAGAGCACAGATACGCAGTATTTT.

A few counts support this clonotype. J is TRBJ2-7 and V is TRBV28, with TRBD1 matching 7 bases. Germline-derived CDR1 and CDR2 are MDHEN and SYDVKM. The CDR3 is 14 residues long. V was pared by 2 bases and J by 6 bases, with 7 bases of the junction left unmatched. The CDR3 reads CASSLRTGRREQYV. CDR3 nucleotides: TGTGCCAGCAGTTTAAGGACAGGTAGGCGCGAGCAGTACGTC.

In this sample, this clonotype turned up a few times. This chain connects TRBV18 to TRBJ2-7; TRBD1 matches 7 bases. This CDR3 spans 14 amino acids. Germline V gene data show CDR1 as KGHSH and CDR2 as LQKENI. With V trimmed by 3 bases and J by 4 bases, 6 bases remained unmatched. The CDR3 DNA follows: TGTGCCAGCTCACCCGGGACAGCTTTTTACGAGCAGTACGTC. Translating it yields CASSPGTAFYEQYV.

The chain uses TRBV12-3 or TRBV12-4 and TRBJ2-3, with D unclear. Between the trimmed V and J ends, which lost 3 bases and 4 bases, there was a span of 17 bases. The length of the CDR3 is 16 residues. The CDR3 sequence: CASSFSTGFGADTQYF. DNA for the CDR3: TGTGCCAGCAGTTTTTCTACGGGCTTTGGGGCAGATACGCAGTATTTT.